The 8 T cell receptor beta chains listed next were all sequenced from one sample in a study of blood T cell repertoires in COVID-19. Data came from immunoSEQ multiplex PCR; TCRdb stores just in-frame clones and leaves some out. The profile shows 240,000 or so clones, roughly 90% of them singletons. Sequences were obtained from peripheral blood. All receptors derive from a woman aged 25-40 years with acute or convalescent COVID-19.

The chain recombines TRBV5-1 with TRBJ2-1; tentative D call: TRBD2 (5 bases). V was shortened by 5 bases and J by 2 bases, with 17 bases between the two germline ends. The CDR3 spans 16 residues. CDR1 is SGHRS, CDR2 YFSETQ, per germline. CDR3 nucleotides: TGCGCCAGCAGTCTAGACGAGGCGAGGGCCTACAATGAGCAGTTCTTC. Its protein product is CASSLDEARAYNEQFF.

A few counts support this clone. V and J are TRBV12-3 or TRBV12-4 and TRBJ1-3; no firm D call. The V and J ends lost 5 bases and 0 bases respectively, with 5 bases between them. There are 13 residues in the CDR3. CDR3 sequence (DNA): TGTGCCAGCAGTCATGTCTCTGGAAACACCATATATTTT. Its translation is CASSHVSGNTIYF.

The V and J genes are TRBV25-1 and TRBJ2-2; TRBD2 matches 10 bases. Germline assignment: CDR1 MGHDK and CDR2 SYGVNS. Trimming cost V 5 bases and J 0 bases; bases outside gene matches: 3. CDR3 size: 16 residues. CDR3 protein: CASSSAGGSNTGELFF. The CDR3 bases are TGTGCCAGCAGTTCAGCGGGAGGGTCGAACACCGGGGAGCTGTTTTTT.

Details on this clone: Compared with germline, one end of the junction differs, possibly owing to a read error. The chain couples TRBV12-3 or TRBV12-4 to TRBJ2-7, with 8 bases that match TRBD1. The CDR3 runs to 13 residues. The CDR3 DNA sequence: TGTGCCAGCAGGGTTCAGGGGGCGCCTTTTATAGTTTTC. Translating it yields CASRVQGAPFIVF.

The chain couples TRBV9 to TRBJ2-1; a weak D match, TRBD2 (5 bases). Looked up from germline, CDR1 is SGDLS and CDR2 is YYNGEE. Deletions cut 6 bases from V and 1 base from J, with 11 bases between. This CDR3 has 14 residues. DNA of the CDR3: TGTGCCAGCACCCCCACGGGGTCCTACAATGAGCAGTTCTTC. Its translation: CASTPTGSYNEQFF.

The rearrangement uses TRBV7-2 and TRBJ2-1, with 11 bases fitting TRBD1. With V trimmed by 5 bases and J by 0 bases, 9 bases remained unmatched. There are 18 residues in the CDR3. From germline, CDR1 is SGHTA and CDR2 FQGNSA. CDR3 region: CASSTGQGVLSSYNEQFF. CDR3 nucleotide sequence: TGTGCCAGCAGCACGGGACAGGGGGTCCTGAGCTCCTACAATGAGCAGTTCTTC.

This clone was picked up one time. The V and J genes are TRBV19 and TRBJ2-1, with TRBD1 matching over 8 bases. From germline, CDR1 is LNHDA and CDR2 SQIVND (reference sequence). This CDR3 is 16 amino acids long. The ends lost 4 bases at V and 1 base at J; junction bases unmatched: 6. This CDR3 reads CASSTTGTGSYNEQFF. DNA for the CDR3: TGTGCCAGTAGTACTACCGGGACAGGTTCCTACAATGAGCAGTTCTTC.

This clone was seen just once. This chain connects TRBV19 to TRBJ2-5; 9 nucleotides line up with TRBD1. This CDR3 is built from 15 residues. V shed 3 bases, J shed 2 bases, and the junction held 4 bases outside the gene matches. The germline gives CDR1 LNHDA, CDR2 SQIVND (reference sequence). CDR3: CASSIIQGAQETQYF. The CDR3, as DNA: TGTGCCAGTAGTATCATACAGGGGGCACAAGAGACCCAGTACTTC.